One sample yielded the 8 T cell receptor beta chains listed below, sequenced in a study of blood T cell repertoires in COVID-19. This table comes from immunoSEQ multiplex PCR, and its TCRdb copy is limited to in-frame clones, with some not included. The sample has over 110,000 clones; 88% are singletons. The sequencing input was peripheral blood. The source of these receptors is a human donor in a cohort sampled during active COVID-19.

V gene TRBV3-1 (or the pseudogene TRBV3-2) combines with J gene TRBJ1-6; 10 positions match TRBD1. The junction had 7 bases not matched to a gene; V was cut back by 3 bases and J by 8 bases. This CDR3 region has 16 residues. CDR1 and CDR2 from the germline V gene are LGHDT and YNNKEL (reference sequence). CDR3 bases: TGTGCCAGCAGCCAGGCCGGGACAGGGGTGTATTCACCCCTCCACTTT. This gives the protein CASSQAGTGVYSPLHF.

The genes are TRBV6-5 and TRBJ1-2, with 8 bases lining up with TRBD1. After removal of 6 bases from V and 3 bases from J, the junction contained 6 bases not matched to a gene. This CDR3 has 14 residues. CDR1 is MNHEY and CDR2 is SVGAGI in the germline V gene. The CDR3 spells CASRLDRADYGYTF. DNA of the CDR3: TGTGCCAGCAGACTGGACAGGGCGGACTATGGCTACACCTTC.

The chain joins TRBV7-9 to TRBJ1-2; 7 bases line up with TRBD1. The CDR3 spans 13 residues. V dropped 8 bases and J dropped 7; count of bases not matched to a gene: 10. In germline, CDR1 is SEHNR, CDR2 FQNEAQ (reference sequence). CDR3 nucleotide sequence: TGTGCCAGCCACACAGGGGAGGAGTTTGGCTACACCTTC. Translation: CASHTGEEFGYTF. The whole variable domain, remainder taken from reference TRBV7-9 and TRBJ1-2, is DTGVSQNPRHKITKRGQNVTFRCDPISEHNRLYWYRQTLGQGPEFLTYFQNEAQLEKSRLLSDRFSAERPKGSFSTLEIQRTEQGDSAMYLCASHTGEEFGYTFGSGTRLTVV.

This CDR3 reads CASSLSTSGGQETQYF. The CDR3 DNA sequence: TGTGCCAGCAGCTTATCGACTAGCGGGGGCCAAGAGACCCAGTACTTC. The V gene is TRBV7-2, the J gene TRBJ2-5; 12 nucleotides match TRBD2. This CDR3 is built from 16 residues. V lost 2 bases and J lost 1; bases outside the gene matches: 2. Germline V CDR1 and CDR2: SGHTA, FQGNSA.

The chain is built from TRBV19 and TRBJ2-1, with TRBD1 matching 7 bases. Unmatched junction bases numbered 13, after V lost 2 bases and J lost 3 bases. Germline V gene lookup returns CDR1 LNHDA and CDR2 SQIVND (reference sequence). This CDR3 is 18 amino acids long. The CDR3: CASSINQINRGYYNEQFF. CDR3 DNA: TGTGCCAGTAGTATAAACCAAATAAACAGGGGATACTACAATGAGCAGTTCTTC.

The gene calls are TRBV6-5 and TRBJ2-7; D gene ambiguous. This CDR3 spans 13 amino acids. Trimming removed 3 bases at V and 0 bases at J, with 6 bases between. Germline V CDR1 and CDR2: MNHEY, SVGAGI. The CDR3 DNA reads TGTGCCAGCAGTTATGGCCACTCCTACGAGCAGTACTTC. Protein product: CASSYGHSYEQYF.

The gene calls are TRBV7-6 and TRBJ2-1, with TRBD2 identical over 7 bases. The CDR3 contains 14 residues. V was clipped by 5 bases and J by 5 bases; unmatched bases: 6. Germline V gives CDR1 SGHVS, CDR2 FNYEAQ. The CDR3 is CASSPLGTNNEQFF. The DNA for the CDR3 is TGTGCCAGCAGCCCCCTCGGGACTAACAATGAGCAGTTCTTC.

The chain couples TRBV5-4 to TRBJ1-1; D is perhaps TRBD1 (5 bases). With 4 bases removed from V and 1 base from J, the gap between germline ends came to 8 bases. In germline, CDR1 is SGHNT, CDR2 YYREEE (reference sequence). CDR3 size: 13 residues. In nucleotides, the CDR3 is TGTGCCAGCAGCCATGGACAGAACACTGAAGCTTTCTTT. Its protein product is CASSHGQNTEAFF. Drawing the rest from reference TRBV5-4 and TRBJ1-1, the complete variable domain is ETGVTQSPTHLIKTRGQQVTLRCSSQSGHNTVSWYQQALGQGPQFIFQYYREEENGRGNFPPRFSGLQFPNYSSELNVNALELDDSALYLCASSHGQNTEAFFGQGTRLTVV.